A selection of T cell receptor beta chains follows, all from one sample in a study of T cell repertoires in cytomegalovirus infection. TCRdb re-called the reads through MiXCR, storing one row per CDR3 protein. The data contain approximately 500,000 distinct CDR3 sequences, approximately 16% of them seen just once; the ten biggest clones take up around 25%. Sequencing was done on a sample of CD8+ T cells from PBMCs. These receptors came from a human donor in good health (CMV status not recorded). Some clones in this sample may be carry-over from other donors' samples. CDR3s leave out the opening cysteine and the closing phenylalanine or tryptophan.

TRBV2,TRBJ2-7,ASSNVQGIYEQY
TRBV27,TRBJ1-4,ASSLLSGNEKLF
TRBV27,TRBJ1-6,ASSFSGEGNSPLH
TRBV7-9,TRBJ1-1,ASTRERSEAF
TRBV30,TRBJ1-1,AWSNPDRGYFSGF
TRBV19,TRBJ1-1,ASRTGGVNTEAF
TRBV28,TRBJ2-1,ASSPRRESVREQF
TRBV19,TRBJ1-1,ASRGRPRNEAF
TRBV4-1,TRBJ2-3,ASARTSGGTDTQY
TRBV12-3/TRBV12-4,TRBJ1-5,ASNLGQTVGQPQH
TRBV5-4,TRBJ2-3,ASSPQDGGQHSTDTQY
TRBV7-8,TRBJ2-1,ASSLVPARYNEQF
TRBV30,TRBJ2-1,AWSVGSRGNEQF
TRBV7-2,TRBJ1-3,ASSLVERGLENTIY
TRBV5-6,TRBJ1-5,ASRRAGEGQPQH
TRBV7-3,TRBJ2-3,ASSLLSGMGTDTQY
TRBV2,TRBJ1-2,ASSDPGNSGTEIYPIGYGYT
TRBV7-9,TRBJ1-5,ASSFGGINQPQH
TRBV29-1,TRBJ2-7,SVEALALPGSYEQY
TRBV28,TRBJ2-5,ASSSRVFWETQY
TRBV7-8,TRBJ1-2,ASSLVRGTDYGYT
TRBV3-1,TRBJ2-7,ASSQDPSGEEGYEQY
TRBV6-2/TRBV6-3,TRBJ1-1,ASSRTGVNTEAF
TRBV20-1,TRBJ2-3,SSTPSGTADTQY
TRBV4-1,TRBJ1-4,ASSQDRLQEKLF
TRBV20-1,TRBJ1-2,SPSVVYSELANYGYT
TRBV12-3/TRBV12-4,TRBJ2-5,ATSSMVETQY
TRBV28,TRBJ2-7,ASSFPGEAPSYEQY
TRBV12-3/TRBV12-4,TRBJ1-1,ASFSLPNYEAF
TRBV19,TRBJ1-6,ASSPDRGPLGNSPLH
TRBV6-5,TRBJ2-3,ASSPTSGGAGDTQY
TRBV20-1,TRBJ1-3,SARTVASGNTIY
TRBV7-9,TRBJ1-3,ASSLVVTGNTIY
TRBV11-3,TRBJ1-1,ASSLGPQGGTEAF
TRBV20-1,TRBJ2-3,SARVAGASTDTQY
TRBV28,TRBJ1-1,ATKGGRVRSNTEAF
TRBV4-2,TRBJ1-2,ASSQDWGPEAGYGYT
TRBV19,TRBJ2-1,ASSAAGGPPEQF
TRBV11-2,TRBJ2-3,ASSSMRDTQY
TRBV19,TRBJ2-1,ASKQGGNEQF
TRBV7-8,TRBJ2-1,ASSLKREGYNEQF
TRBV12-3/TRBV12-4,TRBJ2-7,ASSPASREQY
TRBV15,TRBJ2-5,ATSIGGEGETQY
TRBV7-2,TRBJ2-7,ASSFDLAYEQY
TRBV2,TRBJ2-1,ASTDPTSYNEQF
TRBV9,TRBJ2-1,ASQDSPYNEQF
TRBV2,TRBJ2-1,ARGLADSNEQF
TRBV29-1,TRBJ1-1,SVPTGYGAF
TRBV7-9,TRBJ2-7,ASSSGTDLLSYEQY
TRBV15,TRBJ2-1,ATSRDPWGTSGYNEQF
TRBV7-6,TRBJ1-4,ASSSGGTNEKLF
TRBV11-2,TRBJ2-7,ASSLILGAGYEQY